The entry below gives a single TCR beta chain sequence along with its context. One entry per CDR3 protein results from TCRdb running MiXCR on the 5' RACE reads. In the table there are 380,000 or so distinct CDR3 sequences, roughly 22% of which are singletons. This record comes from a study of CD8 T cells in ankylosing spondylitis. Losses at the gene ends were 7 bases for V and 7 bases for J; bases not matched to a gene: 8. The CDR3 is 15 residues long. CDR1 and CDR2 from the germline V gene are SNHLY and FYNNEI. Sequencing input: blood, either unsorted or a sorted T cell fraction (not recorded which). This TCR derives from a male donor with ankylosing spondylitis or in good health (not recorded which). This rearrangement joins TRBV2 to TRBJ1-6; 9 bases are a match to TRBD1. CDR3 bases: TGTGCCAGCACCGGAGGGACAGGGTCGAATTCACCCCTCCACTTT. Its protein product is CASTGGTGSNSPLHF.